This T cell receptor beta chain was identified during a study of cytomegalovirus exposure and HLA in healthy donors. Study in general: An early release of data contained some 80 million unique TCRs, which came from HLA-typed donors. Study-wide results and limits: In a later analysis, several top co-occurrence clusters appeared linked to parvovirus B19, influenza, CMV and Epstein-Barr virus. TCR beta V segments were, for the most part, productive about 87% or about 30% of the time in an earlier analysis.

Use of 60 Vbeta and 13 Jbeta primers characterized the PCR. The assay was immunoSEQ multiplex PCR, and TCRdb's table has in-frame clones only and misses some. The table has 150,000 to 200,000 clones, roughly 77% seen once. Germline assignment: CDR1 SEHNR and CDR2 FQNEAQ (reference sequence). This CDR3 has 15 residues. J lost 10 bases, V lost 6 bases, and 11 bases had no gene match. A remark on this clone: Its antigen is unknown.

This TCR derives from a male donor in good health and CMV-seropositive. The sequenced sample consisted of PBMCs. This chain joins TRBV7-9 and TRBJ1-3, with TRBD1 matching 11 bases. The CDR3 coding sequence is TGTGCCAGCAGGTCTCGGACAGGGGGCGCAAGGACCATATATTTT. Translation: CASRSRTGGARTIYF. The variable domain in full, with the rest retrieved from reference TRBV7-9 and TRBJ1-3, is DTGVSQNPRHKITKRGQNVTFRCDPISEHNRLYWYRQTLGQGPEFLTYFQNEAQLEKSRLLSDRFSAERPKGSFSTLEIQRTEQGDSAMYLCASRSRTGGARTIYFGEGSWLTVV.